This T cell receptor beta chain was profiled in a study of T cells in tuberculosis. The method was immunoSEQ multiplex PCR; TCRdb's version includes in-frame clones alone and lacks a portion of them. This table has under 30,000 clones, under 95% appearing once. Time point given: new active TB diagnosis, blood taken before or within 7 days of starting treatment. Confirmation came from sputum smear and/or culture positivity for M. tuberculosis. The junction had 4 bases not matched to a gene; V was cut back by 6 bases and J by 4 bases. The CDR3 length is 13 residues. CDR1 is SGDLS, CDR2 YYNGEE, per germline.

The material sequenced was PBMCs, taken at tuberculosis diagnosis. The V gene is TRBV9, the J gene TRBJ1-3, with 7 bases aligning to TRBD1. This receptor was identified in an adult with tuberculosis. The CDR3 DNA sequence: TGTGCCAGCAACGAGGGACAGGGAAACACCATATATTTT. Its translation is CASNEGQGNTIYF.